This T cell receptor (beta chain) originates from a study of shared clonotypes between healthy human individuals. Looking at the study overall: Each donor had three CD4 naive, three CD4 memory, two CD8 naive and one CD8 memory plate. Notes on the study in general: The diversity represented, both genetic and in exposure history, was limited by few donors.

Trimming took off 1 base at V and 6 bases at J, with 10 bases between the two ends. Germline values: CDR1 SGHRS, CDR2 YFSETQ. CDR3 size: 14 residues. Assay execution took place at the deep level. In the original analysis: Filtering differed since immunoSEQ provided only junctions, with no quality scores. Sequencing used immunoSEQ multiplex PCR; TCRdb keeps in-frame clones, though not all of them. V and J calls and clone size are as listed in that table; D and trimming were resolved from the DNA. The sample shows 780,000 or so clones, over 55% of them seen only once. At least ten counts were recorded for this clone. The antigen is undetermined. This sample also contains other DNA sequences that code for the same CDR3.

The receptor was derived from a woman in her 30s in good health. The sequenced sample was memory CD4+ T cells sorted from blood. The subset is: CD45RA-negative fraction. V is TRBV5-1 and J is TRBJ2-2; the D call may be TRBD1 or TRBD2 (5 bases each). The CDR3 coding sequence is TGCGCCAGCAGCTTGAGAGGGGATGCCGGGGAGCTGTTTTTT. Protein product: CASSLRGDAGELFF. Full variable domain (remainder filled in from reference TRBV5-1 and TRBJ2-2): KAGVTQTPRYLIKTRGQQVTLSCSPISGHRSVSWYQQTPGQGLQFLFEYFSETQRNKGNFPGRFSGRQFSNSRSEMNVSTLELGDSALYLCASSLRGDAGELFFGEGSRLTVL.